These 18 T cell receptor beta chains were sequenced from one sample in a study of blood T cell repertoires in COVID-19. Sequencing was performed with immunoSEQ multiplex PCR; in TCRdb, only in-frame clones are kept and a portion is missing. The data show approximately 110,000 clones, over 75% seen once. Sequencing was performed on peripheral blood. These receptors were taken from a man in his 70s with active or convalescent COVID-19.

The V call is TRBV24-1, the J call TRBJ2-5, with 11 bases aligning to TRBD1. The V and J ends lost 4 bases and 2 bases, in that order; junction bases with no gene match: 2. This CDR3 spans 15 amino acids. Germline loops: CDR1 KGHDR, CDR2 SFDVKD. The CDR3 region has the DNA TGTGCCACCAGTGAGGGACAGGGGGGGCAAGAGACCCAGTACTTC. Translated: CATSEGQGGQETQYF.

V usage is TRBV27 and J usage is TRBJ2-7; 8 bases match TRBD1. The germline V gene encodes CDR1 MNHEY and CDR2 SMNVEV (reference sequence). J lost 4 bases, V lost 5 bases, and 7 bases had no gene match. CDR3 length: 14 amino acids. The CDR3 nucleotides read TGTGCCAGCAGTCAACCGGGACAGGTGTACGAGCAGTACTTC. This codes for CASSQPGQVYEQYF.

V usage is TRBV4-2 and J usage is TRBJ1-5; 7 bases are shared with TRBD1. Trimming at V came to 2 bases and at J to 7 bases, leaving 8 bases not matched to a gene. The CDR3 sequence is 15 residues long. Germline CDR1 is LGHNA and CDR2 is YNFKEQ. The CDR3 here is CASSQRDRESQPQHF. CDR3 sequence (DNA): TGTGCCAGCAGCCAAAGAGACAGGGAAAGCCAGCCCCAGCATTTT.

The chain uses TRBV19 and TRBJ2-7, with 7 bases that match TRBD1. Germline lookup yields CDR1 LNHDA and CDR2 SQIVND (reference sequence). CDR3 length: 15 amino acids. The trim removed 1 base at V and 0 bases at J, leaving 3 bases unmatched. The CDR3 bases are TGTGCCAGTAGTATAGGACAGGGATTCTCCTACGAGCAGTACTTC. Translation gives CASSIGQGFSYEQYF.

This clone came up once. V gene TRBV19 combines with J gene TRBJ1-6; D uncertain. From germline, CDR1 is LNHDA and CDR2 SQIVND (reference sequence). V lost 6 bases and J lost 7, with 13 bases in between. The CDR3 runs 14 residues. The CDR3 coding sequence is TGTGCCAGTAGGAAGCGCTCAGAAAATTCACCCCTCCACTTT. Translated: CASRKRSENSPLHF.

The gene calls are TRBV5-1 and TRBJ2-1; the match to TRBD1 covers 10 bases. Germline V gene data show CDR1 as SGHRS and CDR2 as YFSETQ. The CDR3 is 17 amino acids. V was clipped by 0 bases and J by 3 bases; unmatched bases: 6. The CDR3 DNA follows: TGCGCCAGCAGCTTGGCCCAAGGACAGGGGGACTACAATGAGCAGTTCTTC. Encoded protein: CASSLAQGQGDYNEQFF.

The gene calls are TRBV7-2 and TRBJ1-3; D is possibly TRBD1 (5 bases). The CDR3 is 15 amino acids. CDR1 SGHTA and CDR2 FQGNSA come from the germline V gene. V was shortened by 5 bases and J by 1 base, with 12 bases between the two germline ends. The CDR3 DNA is TGTGCCAGCAGCCCTCGGACAATTTCTGGAAACACCATATATTTT. Encoded protein: CASSPRTISGNTIYF. The whole variable domain, filled in from reference TRBV7-2 and TRBJ1-3, reads GAGVSQSPSNKVTEKGKDVELRCDPISGHTALYWYRQSLGQGLEFLIYFQGNSAPDKSGLPSDRFSAERTGGSVSTLTIQRTQQEDSAVYLCASSPRTISGNTIYFGEGSWLTVV.

CDR3 bases: TGCGCCAGCAGCTTGGGGGGACAGGACAATCAGCCCCAGCATTTT. As protein: CASSLGGQDNQPQHF. V is TRBV5-1 and J is TRBJ1-5; 8 nucleotides agree with TRBD1. The CDR3 has 15 residues. The V gene's germline CDR1 is SGHRS and CDR2 YFSETQ. Losses at the gene ends were 0 bases for V and 3 bases for J; bases not matched to a gene: 2.

This clone was seen once. The chain couples TRBV4-2 to TRBJ1-2; a weak D match, TRBD1 (5 bases). Per the germline V gene, CDR1 is LGHNA and CDR2 is YNFKEQ. V was shortened by 0 bases and J by 3 bases, with 14 bases between the two germline ends. This CDR3 is built from 16 residues. CDR3 DNA: TGTGCCAGCAGCCAAGATTGGCAGGGACTTGACTATGGCTACACCTTC. Amino acid sequence: CASSQDWQGLDYGYTF.

The chain has TRBV5-1 and TRBJ2-1; 7 bases agree with TRBD2. The V gene end was trimmed by 7 bases and the J gene end by 0 bases; junction bases not matched to a gene: 1. Germline CDR1 and CDR2: SGHRS and YFSETQ. The CDR3 sequence is 13 residues long. The CDR3, as DNA: TGCGCCAGCGGGGGGGACTCCTACAATGAGCAGTTCTTC. It translates to CASGGDSYNEQFF.

A remark on this clone: Distinct nucleotide sequences in the sample also encode this CDR3. The J gene is TRBJ2-3, the V gene TRBV5-1, with a possible D match to TRBD2 (6 bases). Germline CDR1 SGHRS, CDR2 YFSETQ. The CDR3 is made up of 15 amino acids. Trimming took 1 base from V and 0 from J, leaving 9 bases between them. CDR3 residues: CASSLRDSSTDTQYF. Here the CDR3 DNA reads TGCGCCAGCAGCTTGCGGGACTCTAGCACAGATACGCAGTATTTT. Based on the CDR3 plus reference TRBV5-1 and TRBJ2-3, the full variable domain is KAGVTQTPRYLIKTRGQQVTLSCSPISGHRSVSWYQQTPGQGLQFLFEYFSETQRNKGNFPGRFSGRQFSNSRSEMNVSTLELGDSALYLCASSLRDSSTDTQYFGPGTRLTVL.

The chain employs TRBV6-1 and TRBJ2-7, with 7 bases fitting TRBD1. J gave up 3 bases and V 0 bases, and 2 bases lay outside the gene matches. CDR1 MNHNS and CDR2 SASEGT come from the germline V gene. The CDR3 extends over 14 amino acids. This CDR3 reads CASSEANRGYEQYF. The CDR3 nucleotides read TGTGCCAGCAGTGAAGCGAACAGGGGCTACGAGCAGTACTTC.

The CDR3 reads CASSFKDRGTYEQYF. CDR3 nucleotide sequence: TGTGCCAGCAGTTTTAAAGACAGGGGAACCTACGAGCAGTACTTC. The chain carries TRBV6-5 and TRBJ2-7, with TRBD1 matching over 8 bases. The CDR3 runs to 15 residues. In germline, CDR1 is MNHEY, CDR2 SVGAGI. The V gene end was trimmed by 4 bases and the J gene end by 2 bases; junction bases not matched to a gene: 7.

The CDR3, as DNA: TGTGCCAGCGTAGGGACAGGTAGTTACAATGAGCAGTTCTTC. This translates into CASVGTGSYNEQFF. The chain is built from TRBV6-5 and TRBJ2-1, with 8 bases matching TRBD1. The CDR3 is made up of 14 amino acids. Germline V CDR1 and CDR2: MNHEY, SVGAGI. V lost 8 bases to trimming and J lost 4 bases; unmatched junction nucleotides: 7.

This CDR3 is CASSRIGHIFGGELFF. CDR3 DNA: TGTGCCAGCAGCAGAATAGGACACATATTTGGCGGGGAGCTGTTTTTT. The chain employs TRBV7-6 and TRBJ2-2; D is perhaps TRBD1 (5 bases). Germline loops: CDR1 SGHVS, CDR2 FNYEAQ. V was cut by 5 bases and J by 7 bases, with 20 bases left in between. The CDR3 is made up of 16 amino acids.

The chain carries TRBV18 and TRBJ2-5; weak D call: TRBD1 (5 bases). Germline V gives CDR1 KGHSH, CDR2 LQKENI. V was clipped by 2 bases and J by 2 bases, with 15 bases between them. The CDR3 totals 16 residues. CDR3 residues: CASSPLPMGLQETQYF. The CDR3, as DNA: TGTGCCAGCTCACCATTACCCATGGGGCTTCAAGAGACCCAGTACTTC.

The chain links TRBV5-6 to TRBJ1-2; TRBD1 agrees at 8 bases. Trimming at V came to 4 bases and at J to 8 bases, leaving 7 bases not matched to a gene. CDR3 length: 13 residues. Germline CDR1 SGHDT, CDR2 YYEEEE. CDR3 region: CASSPDRVQGYTF. CDR3 nucleotide sequence: TGTGCCAGCAGCCCGGACAGGGTTCAGGGCTACACCTTC.

The gene calls are TRBV5-1 and TRBJ2-1, with 7 bases fitting TRBD2. Losses at the gene ends were 6 bases for V and 1 base for J; bases not matched to a gene: 13. CDR3 size: 17 residues. CDR1 is SGHRS, CDR2 YFSETQ, per germline. CDR3 protein: CASNYPVAGPSYNEQFF. Here the CDR3 DNA reads TGCGCCAGCAATTATCCCGTAGCGGGCCCGTCCTACAATGAGCAGTTCTTC.